Listed below are T cell receptor beta chains from one sample, sequenced in a study of CXCR3-negative and CXCR3-positive naive CD8 T cells. TCRdb re-called the 5' RACE reads; every CDR3 protein appears as one record, without DNA. The table gives some 120,000 distinct CDR3 sequences; the top ten clones make up around 0.54% of it. The sequenced sample was naive CXCR3+ CD8+ T cells from blood. These receptors all stem from a human donor in good health. Some clones in this sample may be carry-over from other donors' samples. CDR3s include the opening cysteine and the closing phenylalanine or tryptophan.

v_call	j_call	cdr3_aa
TRBV29-1	TRBJ2-1	CSVEGEGRDYNEQFF
TRBV9	TRBJ1-2	CASSVGGAGYTF
TRBV4-1	TRBJ2-7	CASQDRDGYNEQFF
TRBV20-1	TRBJ2-7	CSALGTNSYEQYF
TRBV7-2	TRBJ2-1	CASCPLGGWQGAYNEQFF
TRBV29-1	TRBJ2-1	CSVEVDSNEQFF
TRBV5-1	TRBJ1-1	CASSLKRPEDTEAFF
TRBV5-5	TRBJ2-2	CARSFFVGNTGELFF
TRBV5-5	TRBJ1-1	CASSFGRTTEAFF
TRBV3-1	TRBJ2-1	CASSQAAYPLGNDGNEQFF
TRBV6-6	TRBJ1-1	CASSYQGAMNTEAFF
TRBV19	TRBJ2-1	CASSIDTPSYNEQFF
TRBV7-7	TRBJ2-2	CASRQGTTSGTGELFF
TRBV6-2/TRBV6-3	TRBJ2-2	CASSYWGADTGELFF
TRBV29-1	TRBJ2-1	CCVEKGQNRIQFF
TRBV13	TRBJ2-6	CASSLGPGESSGANVLTF
TRBV7-6	TRBJ2-1	CASSLVAYNEQFF
TRBV6-6	TRBJ2-2	CASSPSGGAAGELFF
TRBV29-1	TRBJ2-7	CSVAGTSGSYEQYF
TRBV27	TRBJ2-1	CASSLSAGRNEQFF
TRBV9	TRBJ1-1	CASSGQGLNTEAFF
TRBV20-1	TRBJ2-7	CSARDRGYEQYF
TRBV5-1	TRBJ1-1	CASSLVGQGTTEAFF